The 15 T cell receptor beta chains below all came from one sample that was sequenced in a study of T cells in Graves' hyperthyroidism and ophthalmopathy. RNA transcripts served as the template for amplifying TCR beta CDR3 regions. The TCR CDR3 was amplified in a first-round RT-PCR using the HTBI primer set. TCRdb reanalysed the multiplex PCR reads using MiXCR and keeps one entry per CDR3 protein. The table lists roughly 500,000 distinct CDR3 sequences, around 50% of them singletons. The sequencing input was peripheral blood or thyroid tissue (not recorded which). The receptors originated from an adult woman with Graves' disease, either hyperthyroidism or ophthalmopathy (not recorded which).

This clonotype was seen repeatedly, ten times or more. CDR3 DNA: TGCGCCAGCAGAGGGACAGGGTTAAGGAATGGCTACACCTTC. This gives the protein CASRGTGLRNGYTF. The chain employs TRBV10-2 and TRBJ1-2, with 9 nucleotides matching TRBD1. This CDR3 is built from 14 residues. V gave up 6 bases and J gave up 6 bases; unmatched junction bases: 8. Per germline, CDR1 WSHSY and CDR2 SAAADI.

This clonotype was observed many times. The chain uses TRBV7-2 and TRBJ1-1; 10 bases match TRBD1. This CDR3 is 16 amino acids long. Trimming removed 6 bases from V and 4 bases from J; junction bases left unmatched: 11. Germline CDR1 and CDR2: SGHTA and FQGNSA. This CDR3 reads CASRGQGTAGGTEAFF. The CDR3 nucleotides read TGTGCCAGCAGGGGACAGGGGACCGCGGGGGGCACTGAAGCTTTCTTT.

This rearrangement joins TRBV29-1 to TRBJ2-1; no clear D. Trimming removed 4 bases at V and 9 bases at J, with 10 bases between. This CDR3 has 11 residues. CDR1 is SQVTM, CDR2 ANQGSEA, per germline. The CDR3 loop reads CSVGQLGEQFF. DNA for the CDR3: TGCAGCGTTGGCCAGCTAGGTGAGCAGTTCTTC.

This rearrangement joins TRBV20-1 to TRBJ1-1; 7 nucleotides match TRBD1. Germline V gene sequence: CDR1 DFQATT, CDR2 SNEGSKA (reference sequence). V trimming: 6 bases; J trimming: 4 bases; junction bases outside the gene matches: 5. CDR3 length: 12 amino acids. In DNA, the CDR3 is TGCAGTGCGCAGGGGGGGTTCACTGAAGCTTTCTTT. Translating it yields CSAQGGFTEAFF.

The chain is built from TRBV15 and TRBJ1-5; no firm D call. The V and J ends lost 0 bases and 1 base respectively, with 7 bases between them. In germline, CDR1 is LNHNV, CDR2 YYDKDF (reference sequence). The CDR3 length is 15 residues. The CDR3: CATSRDGRSNQPQHF. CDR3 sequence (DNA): TGTGCCACCAGCAGAGATGGCAGGAGCAATCAGCCCCAGCATTTT. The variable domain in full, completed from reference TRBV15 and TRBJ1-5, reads DAMVIQNPRYQVTQFGKPVTLSCSQTLNHNVMYWYQQKSSQAPKLLFHYYDKDFNNEADTPDNFQSRRPNTSFCFLDIRSPGLGDTAMYLCATSRDGRSNQPQHFGDGTRLSIL.

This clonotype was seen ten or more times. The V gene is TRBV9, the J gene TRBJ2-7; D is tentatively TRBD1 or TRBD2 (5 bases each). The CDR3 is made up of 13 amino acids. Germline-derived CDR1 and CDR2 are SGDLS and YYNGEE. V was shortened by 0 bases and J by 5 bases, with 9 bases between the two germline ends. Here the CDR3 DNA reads TGTGCCAGCAGCGTAGCCAGGGACCACGAGCAGTACTTC. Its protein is CASSVARDHEQYF.

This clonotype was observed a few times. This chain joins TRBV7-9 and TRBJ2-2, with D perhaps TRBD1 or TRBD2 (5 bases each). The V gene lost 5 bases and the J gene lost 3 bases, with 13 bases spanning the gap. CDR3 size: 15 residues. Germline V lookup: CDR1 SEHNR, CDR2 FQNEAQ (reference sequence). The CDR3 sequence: CASSRIRGDTGELFF. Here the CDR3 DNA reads TGTGCCAGCAGCAGAATAAGGGGAGACACCGGGGAGCTGTTTTTT.

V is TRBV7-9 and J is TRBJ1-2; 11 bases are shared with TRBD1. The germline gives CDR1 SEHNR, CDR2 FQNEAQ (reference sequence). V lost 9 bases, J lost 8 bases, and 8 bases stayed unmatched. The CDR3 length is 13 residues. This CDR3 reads CASIGTGGEGYTF. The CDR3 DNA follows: TGTGCCAGTATCGGGACAGGGGGAGAAGGCTACACCTTC.

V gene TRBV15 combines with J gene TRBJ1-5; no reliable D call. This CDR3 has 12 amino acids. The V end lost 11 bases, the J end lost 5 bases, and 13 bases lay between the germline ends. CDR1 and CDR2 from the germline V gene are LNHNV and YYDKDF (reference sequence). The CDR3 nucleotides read TGTGCCGCTGGGGAAATGGATCAGCCCCAGCATTTT. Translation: CAAGEMDQPQHF.

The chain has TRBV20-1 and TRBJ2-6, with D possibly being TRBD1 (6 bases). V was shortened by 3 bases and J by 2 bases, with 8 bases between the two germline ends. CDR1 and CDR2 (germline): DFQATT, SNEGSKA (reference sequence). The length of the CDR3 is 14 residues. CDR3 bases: TGCAGTGCTAGGAGACAGGCTGGGGCCAACGTCCTGACTTTC. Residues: CSARRQAGANVLTF.

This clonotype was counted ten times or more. The CDR3 DNA follows: TGCAGTGCTACCCAGGAGAGGGGTCAGCCCCAGCATTTT. It encodes CSATQERGQPQHF. V usage is TRBV20-1 and J usage is TRBJ1-5, with TRBD1 as a possible D gene (5 bases). The length of the CDR3 is 13 residues. V was pared by 4 bases and J by 6 bases, with 13 bases between. CDR1 is DFQATT, CDR2 SNEGSKA, per germline (reference sequence).

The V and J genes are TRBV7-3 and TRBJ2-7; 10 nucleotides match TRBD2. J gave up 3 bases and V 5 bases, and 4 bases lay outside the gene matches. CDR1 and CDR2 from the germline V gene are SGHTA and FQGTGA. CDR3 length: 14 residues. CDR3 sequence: CASSVSSGGYEQYF. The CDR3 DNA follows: TGTGCCAGCAGCGTTTCTAGCGGGGGCTACGAGCAGTACTTC.

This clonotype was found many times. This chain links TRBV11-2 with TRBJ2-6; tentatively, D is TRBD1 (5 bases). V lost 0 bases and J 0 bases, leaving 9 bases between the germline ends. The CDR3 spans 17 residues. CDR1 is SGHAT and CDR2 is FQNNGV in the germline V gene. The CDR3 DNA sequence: TGTGCCAGCAGCTTAGACAGGGCTTTCTCTGGGGCCAACGTCCTGACTTTC. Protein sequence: CASSLDRAFSGANVLTF. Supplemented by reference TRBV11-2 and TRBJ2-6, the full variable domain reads EAGVAQSPRYKIIEKRQSVAFWCNPISGHATLYWYQQILGQGPKLLIQFQNNGVVDDSQLPKDRFSAERLKGVDSTLKIQPAKLEDSAVYLCASSLDRAFSGANVLTFGAGSRLTVL.

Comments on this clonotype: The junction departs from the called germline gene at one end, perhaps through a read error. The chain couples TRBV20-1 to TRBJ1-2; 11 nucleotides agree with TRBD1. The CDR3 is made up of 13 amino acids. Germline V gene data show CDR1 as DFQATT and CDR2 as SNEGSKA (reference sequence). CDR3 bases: TGCAGTGCTAGAGATCACCGGACAGGGGGCTACGCCTTC. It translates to CSARDHRTGGYAF.

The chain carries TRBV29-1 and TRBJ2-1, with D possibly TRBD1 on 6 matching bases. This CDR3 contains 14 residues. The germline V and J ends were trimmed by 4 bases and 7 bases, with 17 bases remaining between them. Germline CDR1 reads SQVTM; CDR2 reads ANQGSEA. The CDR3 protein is CSVVIRTQGNEQFF. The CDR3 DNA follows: TGCAGCGTTGTGATTCGGACACAGGGAAATGAGCAGTTCTTC.